This is a list of T cell receptor beta chains from one sample in a study of beta chain features in type 1 diabetes. Method: immunoSEQ multiplex PCR; TCRdb's copy keeps in-frame clones and lacks some. The table records a few hundred thousand clones, around 24% of them present only once. The sequencing input was naive CD4+ T cells from blood. The source is a woman in her 30s with type 1 diabetes. Each CDR3 is given with its conserved first and last residue. Fields, in order: D gene, J gene, clone size, V gene, CDR3 DNA, CDR3 protein. D genes are given only for firm matches. The listing skips clone size in some rows; elsewhere it reads once, few, many or a size class.

>NA|TRBJ2-1|NA|TRBV5-1
TGCGCCAGCAGCTTGGCGGAACAGGGAAGTTGGGTGGAGCAGTTCTTC
CASSLAEQGSWVEQFF
>TRBD2|TRBJ2-1|few|TRBV10-3
TGTGCCATCATGAGCGGGAGGGCCGGGGGTGAGCAGTTCTTC
CAIMSGRAGGEQFF
>TRBD1|TRBJ2-5|NA|TRBV29-1
TGCAGCGTTGCGACAGGGGCCCAAGAGACCCAGTACTTC
CSVATGAQETQYF
>NA|TRBJ2-1|NA|TRBV4-1
TGCGCCAGCAGCCAAGTAGTCAATGAGCAGTTCTTC
CASSQVVNEQFF
>TRBD1|TRBJ1-4|NA|TRBV4-1
TGCGCCAGCAGCCCAGATCCGGGACAGCCAGAAAAACTGTTTTTT
CASSPDPGQPEKLFF
>TRBD1|TRBJ2-2|few|TRBV5-1
TGCGCCAGCAGCCCGGGACAGGGGGTCACCGGGGAGCTGTTTTTT
CASSPGQGVTGELFF
>NA|TRBJ1-1|few|TRBV18
TGTGCCAGCTCACCACCGACAGTGAACACTGAAGCTTTCTTT
CASSPPTVNTEAFF
>NA|TRBJ2-7|NA|TRBV9
TGTGCCAGCAGCGTTAGCTCCGTAGCGTACGAGCAGTACTTC
CASSVSSVAYEQYF
>TRBD2|TRBJ2-1|NA|TRBV2
TGTGCCAGCGCTGGAGGACTAGCGGGAGACAATGAGCAGTTCTTC
CASAGGLAGDNEQFF
>NA|TRBJ1-2|NA|TRBV6-5
TGTGCCAGCAGTTCAGTGCATGATGGCTACACCTTC
CASSSVHDGYTF
>TRBD1|TRBJ2-7|NA|TRBV7-9
TGTGCCAGCATCCGGGACAGGGGGCTTCTCAACGAGCAGTACTTC
CASIRDRGLLNEQYF
>NA|TRBJ1-4|NA|TRBV2
TGTGCCAGCAGTGACCGGACAGACGAAAAACTGTTTTTT
CASSDRTDEKLFF
>TRBD2|TRBJ2-4|few|TRBV30
TGTGCCTGGGGGAGGGACGGGGTCAAAAACATTCAGTACTTC
CAWGRDGVKNIQYF
>TRBD1|TRBJ2-1|NA|TRBV9
TGTGCCAGCAGCGTCGTGACCGGGACAGCATACAATGAGCAGTTCTTC
CASSVVTGTAYNEQFF
>TRBD2|TRBJ2-1|few|TRBV18
TGTGCCAGCTCACCACGAACAGGGGCTAGCGGGGTCTCCTACAATGAGCAGTTCTTC
CASSPRTGASGVSYNEQFF
>TRBD2|TRBJ2-3|NA|TRBV4-1
TGCGCCAGCAGCCAAGACCTCGGACTAGCGGGAGGGCCAGATACGCAGTATTTT
CASSQDLGLAGGPDTQYF
>NA|TRBJ2-5|few|TRBV5-4
TGTGCCAGCAGCTCCCTTTCGGGGGTAAGAGAGACCCAGTACTTC
CASSSLSGVRETQYF
>NA|TRBJ2-7|NA|TRBV28
TGTGCCACCGGACAGTCCTACGAGCAGTACTTC
CATGQSYEQYF
>TRBD1|TRBJ2-1|NA|TRBV29-1
TGCAGCGTTGGACAGGGCACCTACAATGAGCAGTTCTTC
CSVGQGTYNEQFF
>NA|TRBJ1-1|NA|TRBV5-1
TGCGCCAGCAGCTACGGTGGAGCGATGAACACTGAAGCTTTCTTT
CASSYGGAMNTEAFF
>TRBD1|TRBJ1-2|NA|TRBV5-1
TGCGCCAGCAGACCGACAGGGAACTATGGCTACACCTTC
CASRPTGNYGYTF
>TRBD1|TRBJ1-5|NA|TRBV4-1
TGCGCCAGCAGCCAAGGACAGGGGGCTAGCAATCAGCCCCAGCATTTT
CASSQGQGASNQPQHF
>TRBD1|TRBJ2-1|NA|TRBV5-1
TGCGCCAGCAGCTTGGGGACAGGGGGCAATGAGCAGTTCTTC
CASSLGTGGNEQFF
>NA|TRBJ2-1|few|TRBV4-1
TGCGCCAGCAGCCAAGATGGGGCAGGGGCGGACAATGAGCAGTTCTTC
CASSQDGAGADNEQFF
>NA|TRBJ2-1|NA|TRBV5-4
TGTGCCAGCAGCTTGTTATTCGACAATGAGCAGTTCTTC
CASSLLFDNEQFF
>TRBD2|TRBJ2-5|NA|TRBV13
TGTGCCAGCAGCACTCGACTAGCGGGAGGGCCGACGGAGACCCAGTACTTC
CASSTRLAGGPTETQYF
>NA|TRBJ1-2|few|TRBV29-1
TGCAGCGTTGTTGGTCTTCAGGGTTGGAACTATGGCTACACCTTC
CSVVGLQGWNYGYTF
>NA|TRBJ2-7|NA|TRBV20-1
TGCAGTGTCGGAGCCTCCTACGAGCAGTACTTC
CSVGASYEQYF
>NA|TRBJ2-3|NA|TRBV4-2
TGTGCCAGCAGAGTTCGGAGCACAGATACGCAGTATTTT
CASRVRSTDTQYF
>NA|TRBJ1-2|few|TRBV5-6
TGTGCCAGCAGCTCAACAGGATCGCCTAACTATGGCTACACCTTC
CASSSTGSPNYGYTF
>NA|TRBJ2-7|NA|TRBV29-1
TGCAGCGTTTTAGAGGACATACCATACGAGCAGTACTTC
CSVLEDIPYEQYF
>NA|TRBJ2-4|few|TRBV30
TGTGCCTGGACGCCGGGGGAAAACATTCAGTACTTC
CAWTPGENIQYF
>TRBD1|TRBJ2-7|NA|TRBV7-9
TGTGCCAGCAGCTCAGGGGGCGAGCAGTACTTC
CASSSGGEQYF
>NA|TRBJ2-1|few|TRBV5-4
TGTGCCAGCTCTCAGAGCGGGTCGTACAATGAGCAGTTCTTC
CASSQSGSYNEQFF
>TRBD2|TRBJ2-1|NA|TRBV7-3
TGTGCCAGCAGCTTAATGGGGACTAGCGGGATTGGGCAGTTCTTC
CASSLMGTSGIGQFF
>NA|TRBJ1-4|NA|TRBV11-3
TGTGCCAGCAGCTCACAGGGAGGGGAAAAACTGTTTTTT
CASSSQGGEKLFF
>NA|TRBJ1-2|NA|TRBV19
TGTGCCAGTAGTTTGGCAGGGCATGGACGTGGGGGCTACACCTTC
CASSLAGHGRGGYTF
>TRBD1|TRBJ1-2|NA|TRBV29-1
TGCAGCGTTGAAGACACAGGGGGCGTTGACTATGGCTACACCTTC
CSVEDTGGVDYGYTF
>NA|TRBJ2-5|few|TRBV18
TGTGCCAGCTCACCGTCGGGGGGCGCGGAGACCCAGTACTTC
CASSPSGGAETQYF
>NA|TRBJ2-7|few|TRBV18
TGTGCCAGCTCACAGGAGTACGAGCAGTACTTC
CASSQEYEQYF